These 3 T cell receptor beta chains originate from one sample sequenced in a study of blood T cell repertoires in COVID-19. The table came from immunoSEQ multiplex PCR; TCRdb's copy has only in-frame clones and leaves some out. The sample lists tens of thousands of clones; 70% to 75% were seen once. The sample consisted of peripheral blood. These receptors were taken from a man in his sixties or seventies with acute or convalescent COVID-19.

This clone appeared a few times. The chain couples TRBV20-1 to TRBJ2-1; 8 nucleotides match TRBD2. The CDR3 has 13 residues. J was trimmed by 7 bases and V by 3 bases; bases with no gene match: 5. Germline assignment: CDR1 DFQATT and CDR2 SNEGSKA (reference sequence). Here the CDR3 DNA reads TGCAGTGCTAGTCCCGGGGGGGGAAATGAGCAGTTCTTC. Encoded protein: CSASPGGGNEQFF.

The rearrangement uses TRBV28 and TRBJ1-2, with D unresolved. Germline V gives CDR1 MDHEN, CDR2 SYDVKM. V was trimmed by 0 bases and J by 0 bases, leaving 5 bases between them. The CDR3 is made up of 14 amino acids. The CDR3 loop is CASSLWGANYGYTF. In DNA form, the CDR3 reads TGTGCCAGCAGTTTATGGGGAGCTAACTATGGCTACACCTTC.

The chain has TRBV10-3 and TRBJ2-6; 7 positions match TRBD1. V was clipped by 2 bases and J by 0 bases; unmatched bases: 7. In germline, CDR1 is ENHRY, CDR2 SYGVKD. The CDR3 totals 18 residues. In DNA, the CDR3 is TGTGCCATCAGTGAGGAGACAGGGCAGAGCTCTGGGGCCAACGTCCTGACTTTC. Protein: CAISEETGQSSGANVLTF.